This entry lists 13 T cell receptor beta chains sequenced from one sample in a study of PD-L1 blockade in urothelial cancer. Method: immunoSEQ multiplex PCR; TCRdb's copy keeps in-frame clones and lacks some. The table has under 55,000 clones, 75% to 90% seen once; the top ten hold 5.8%. The sample in question was PBMCs, obtained around atezolizumab (anti-PD-L1) treatment. These receptor sequences come from a man in his forties with urothelial cancer.

V is TRBV20-1 and J is TRBJ1-1; TRBD1 matches 7 bases. Germline V gene sequence: CDR1 DFQATT, CDR2 SNEGSKA (reference sequence). J gave up 7 bases and V 8 bases, and 7 bases lay outside the gene matches. This CDR3 has 11 residues. Here the CDR3 DNA reads TGCAGTTTAGAACAGGGGTATGAAGCTTTCTTT. Amino acid sequence: CSLEQGYEAFF.

This clone turned up a few times. The chain is built from TRBV7-6 and TRBJ2-1; D unresolved. Germline V gene lookup returns CDR1 SGHVS and CDR2 FNYEAQ. The CDR3 totals 14 residues. V shed 0 bases and J shed 6 bases, with 9 bases lying between them. DNA of the CDR3: TGTGCCAGCAGCTTAGCTTCGGGTCTCAATGAGCAGTTCTTC. Its protein is CASSLASGLNEQFF.

The chain has TRBV7-8 and TRBJ2-5, with 10 nucleotides matching TRBD1. There are 14 residues in the CDR3. V was clipped by 7 bases and J by 4 bases; unmatched bases: 6. CDR1 SGHVS and CDR2 FQNEAQ come from the germline V gene. CDR3 region: CASIWRTGGETQYF. The CDR3 DNA sequence: TGTGCCAGCATCTGGAGGACAGGGGGAGAGACCCAGTACTTC.

This CDR3 reads CASSQQAGPTGELFF. The CDR3, as DNA: TGTGCCAGCAGCCAACAGGCGGGACCCACCGGGGAGCTGTTTTTT. The rearrangement joins TRBV14 to TRBJ2-2; the D gene is possibly TRBD2 (6 bases). V was cut by 2 bases and J by 4 bases, with 11 bases left in between. The CDR3 is made up of 15 amino acids. Germline assignment: CDR1 SGHDN and CDR2 FVKESK.

This chain links TRBV18 with TRBJ1-2, with D perhaps TRBD1 (6 bases). Per the germline V gene, CDR1 is KGHSH and CDR2 is LQKENI. The length of the CDR3 is 14 residues. V shed 3 bases and J shed 8 bases, with 16 bases lying between them. DNA for the CDR3: TGTGCCAGCTCACCTGGGGGCCAGCCCGAAGGCTACACCTTC. This sequence encodes CASSPGGQPEGYTF.

This clone occurred once. The gene calls are TRBV7-2 and TRBJ2-1; no clear D gene. Trimming took off 5 bases at V and 4 bases at J, with 3 bases between the two ends. The CDR3 contains 11 residues. Germline V gives CDR1 SGHTA, CDR2 FQGNSA. The chain's CDR3 is CASSPYNEQFF. The CDR3 DNA reads TGTGCCAGCAGCCCTTACAATGAGCAGTTCTTC.

This clone showed up just a few times. The chain is built from TRBV28 and TRBJ1-5; 8 bases align to TRBD1. The CDR3 extends over 15 amino acids. In germline, CDR1 is MDHEN, CDR2 SYDVKM. With 4 bases clipped from V and 5 bases from J, the junction kept 7 bases outside the gene matches. CDR3 residues: CASSSSGTGYQPQHF. The DNA of the CDR3 is TGTGCCAGCAGTTCATCCGGGACAGGCTATCAGCCCCAGCATTTT.

This clone appeared a single time. The chain uses TRBV9 and TRBJ2-7; 8 nucleotides match TRBD2. V shed 0 bases and J 2 bases; nucleotides not matched to a gene: 1. Germline CDR1 SGDLS, CDR2 YYNGEE. CDR3 length: 14 amino acids. CDR3 loop: CASSVAGGTYEQYF. The DNA for the CDR3 is TGTGCCAGCAGCGTAGCGGGAGGGACCTACGAGCAGTACTTC. Combining the CDR3 with reference TRBV9 and TRBJ2-7 gives the whole variable domain DSGVTQTPKHLITATGQRVTLRCSPRSGDLSVYWYQQSLDQGLQFLIQYYNGEERAKGNILERFSAQQFPDLHSELNLSSLELGDSALYFCASSVAGGTYEQYFGPGTRLTVT.

The chain uses TRBV6-5 and TRBJ2-1; D may be TRBD1 (6 bases). CDR3 length equals 15 residues. Between the trimmed V and J ends, which lost 8 bases and 0 bases, there was a span of 14 bases. CDR1 MNHEY and CDR2 SVGAGI come from the germline V gene. In nucleotides, the CDR3 is TGTGCCAGCTGGGGGCGCTTAAGCTCCTACAATGAGCAGTTCTTC. Protein sequence: CASWGRLSSYNEQFF.

The V and J genes are TRBV30 and TRBJ1-5; TRBD1 aligns across 8 bases. The CDR3 length is 14 residues. The ends lost 1 base at V and 3 bases at J; junction bases unmatched: 2. Germline CDR1 GTSNPN, CDR2 SVGIG (reference sequence). The CDR3 protein is CAWSAGGNNQPQHF. CDR3 nucleotides: TGTGCCTGGAGTGCAGGGGGCAACAATCAGCCCCAGCATTTT.

Turning to this clone: The same CDR3 can be traced to other DNA sequences in this sample. This sequence joins TRBV6-6 and TRBJ1-4; D gene uncertain. The CDR3 has 15 amino acids. Trimming shortened V by 0 bases and J by 0 bases, and 5 bases separated the two germline ends. Germline lookup yields CDR1 MNHNY and CDR2 SVGAGI (reference sequence). The CDR3 region is CASSYSTATNEKLFF. The CDR3 coding sequence is TGTGCCAGCAGTTACTCAACGGCAACTAATGAAAAACTGTTTTTT.

The V call is TRBV5-1, the J call TRBJ1-3; 7 bases match TRBD1. After removal of 4 bases from V and 8 bases from J, the junction contained 12 bases not matched to a gene. This CDR3 contains 15 residues. Germline V gives CDR1 SGHRS, CDR2 YFSETQ. In DNA, the CDR3 is TGCGCCAGCAGCCCACGTACAGGGGTGAGGCACACCATATATTTT. This codes for CASSPRTGVRHTIYF.

This rearrangement joins TRBV4-1 to TRBJ2-7; 11 nucleotides agree with TRBD2. The germline V gene encodes CDR1 MGHRA and CDR2 YSYEKL. V lost 5 bases, J lost 4 bases, and 4 bases stayed unmatched. The CDR3 sequence is 14 residues long. CDR3 coding DNA: TGCGCCAGCAGCGCTGGGACTAGCGGTTACGAGCAGTACTTC. This encodes CASSAGTSGYEQYF.